A selection of T cell receptor beta chains follows, all from one sample in a study of shared T cell receptors in the human thymus. The assay was immunoSEQ multiplex PCR, and TCRdb's table has in-frame clones only and misses some. This table holds 700,000 or so clones, approximately 85% found once. The sample was also linked to a second study, of human thymus T cells.

The sample taken for sequencing was thymocytes. These receptors originate from a girl in the first two years of life with a congenital heart defect. Both conserved end residues are part of each CDR3. A D gene is named only where the DNA matches it firmly. Rows may omit the clone size; those that give it use once, few, many or a size class.

v_call	clone_size	j_call	d_call	cdr3_length	cdr3_nt	cdr3_aa
TRBV5-1	few	TRBJ2-1	-	16	TGCGCCAGCAGCTTGGAAACCTCCGGCTCCTACAATGAGCAGTTCTTC	CASSLETSGSYNEQFF
TRBV28	once	TRBJ2-3	-	21	TGTGCCAGCAGTTTGTCGAGGGAGGACTGTGGGTGTGGAAGGAACACAGATACGCAGTATTTT	CASSLSREDCGCGRNTDTQYF
TRBV5-1	-	TRBJ1-1	TRBD1	15	TGCGCCAGCAGCTTTGGAAGGGACAGTAACACTGAAGCTTTCTTT	CASSFGRDSNTEAFF
TRBV14	-	TRBJ2-3	-	12	TGTGCCAGCAGCCCACAAACAGATACGCAGTATTTT	CASSPQTDTQYF
TRBV7-9	few	TRBJ1-1	-	14	TGTGCCAGCAGCTTGATCCAGCGGAACACTGAAGCTTTCTTT	CASSLIQRNTEAFF
TRBV6-4	-	TRBJ1-6	-	14	TGTGCCAGCAGGCCCCAGGATAAGGGGTCACCCCTCCACTTT	CASRPQDKGSPLHF
TRBV28	-	TRBJ2-2	-	14	TGTGCCAGCAGTTCGACTCTGAACACCGGGGAGCTGTTTTTT	CASSSTLNTGELFF
TRBV21-1	-	TRBJ2-7	-	14	TGTGCCAGCAGCAAAGGGCCGTCTCCCTACGAGCAGTACTTC	CASSKGPSPYEQYF
TRBV5-8	-	TRBJ2-7	-	16	TGTGCCAGCAGCTTGCACTTAGCGGACCCGACCTACGAGCAGTACTTC	CASSLHLADPTYEQYF
TRBV2	-	TRBJ1-1	-	17	TGTGCCAGCAGTGATATCTTATTTGCGTCAGGGGCCGCTGAAGCTTTCTTT	CASSDILFASGAAEAFF
TRBV9	-	TRBJ2-5	-	13	TGTGCCAGCAGCGTAGTCCCTCGGGAGACCCAGTACTTC	CASSVVPRETQYF
TRBV29-1	-	TRBJ2-7	-	15	TGCAGCGTTGATGGCCCTCGAGCAGGGGGGCACGAGCAGTACTTC	CSVDGPRAGGHEQYF